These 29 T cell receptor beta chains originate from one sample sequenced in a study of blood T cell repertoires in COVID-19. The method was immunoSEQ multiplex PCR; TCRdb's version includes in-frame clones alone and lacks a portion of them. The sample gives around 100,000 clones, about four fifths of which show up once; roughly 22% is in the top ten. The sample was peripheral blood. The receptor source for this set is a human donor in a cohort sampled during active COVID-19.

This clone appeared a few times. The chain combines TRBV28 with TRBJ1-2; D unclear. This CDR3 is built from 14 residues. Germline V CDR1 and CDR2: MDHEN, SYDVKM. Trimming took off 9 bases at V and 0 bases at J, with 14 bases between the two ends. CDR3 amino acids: CASKLEETNYGYTF. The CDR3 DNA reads TGTGCCAGTAAATTGGAGGAGACTAACTATGGCTACACCTTC.

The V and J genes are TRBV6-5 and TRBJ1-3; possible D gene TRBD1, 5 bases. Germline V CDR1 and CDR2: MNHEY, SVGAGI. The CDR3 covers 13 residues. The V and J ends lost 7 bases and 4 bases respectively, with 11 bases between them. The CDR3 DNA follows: TGTGCCAGCAAGGTGGGGGGGGGAAACACCATATATTTT. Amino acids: CASKVGGGNTIYF.

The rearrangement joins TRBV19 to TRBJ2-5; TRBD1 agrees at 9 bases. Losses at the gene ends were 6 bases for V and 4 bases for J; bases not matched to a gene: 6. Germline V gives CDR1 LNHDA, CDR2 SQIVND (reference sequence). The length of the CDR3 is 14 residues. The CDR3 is CASRKQGQGETQYF. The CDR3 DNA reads TGTGCCAGTAGGAAACAGGGACAGGGAGAGACCCAGTACTTC.

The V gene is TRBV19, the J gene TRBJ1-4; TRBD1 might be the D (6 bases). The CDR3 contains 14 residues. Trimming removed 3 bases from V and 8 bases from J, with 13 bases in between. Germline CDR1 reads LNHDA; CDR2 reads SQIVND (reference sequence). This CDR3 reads CASSIQGSGEKLFF. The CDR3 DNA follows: TGTGCCAGTAGTATCCAGGGGTCGGGGGAAAAACTGTTTTTT.

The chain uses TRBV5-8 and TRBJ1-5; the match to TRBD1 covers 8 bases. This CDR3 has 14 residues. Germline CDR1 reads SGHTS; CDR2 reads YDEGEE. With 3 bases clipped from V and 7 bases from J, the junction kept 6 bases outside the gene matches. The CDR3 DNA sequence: TGTGCCAGCAGCTCTCAGGGGGCCCGACAGCCCCAGCATTTT. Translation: CASSSQGARQPQHF.

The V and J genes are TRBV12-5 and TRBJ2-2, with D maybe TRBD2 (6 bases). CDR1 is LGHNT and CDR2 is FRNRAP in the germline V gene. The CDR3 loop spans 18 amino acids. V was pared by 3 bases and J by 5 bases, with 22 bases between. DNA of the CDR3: TGTGCTAGTGGTTTAGGGCAGGGACTCGTAAGGGGAACCGGGGAGCTGTTTTTT. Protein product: CASGLGQGLVRGTGELFF.

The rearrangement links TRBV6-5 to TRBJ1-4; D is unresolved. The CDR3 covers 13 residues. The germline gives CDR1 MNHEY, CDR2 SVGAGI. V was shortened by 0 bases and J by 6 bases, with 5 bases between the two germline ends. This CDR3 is CASSYSGDEKLFF. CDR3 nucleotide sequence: TGTGCCAGCAGTTACTCCGGAGATGAAAAACTGTTTTTT.

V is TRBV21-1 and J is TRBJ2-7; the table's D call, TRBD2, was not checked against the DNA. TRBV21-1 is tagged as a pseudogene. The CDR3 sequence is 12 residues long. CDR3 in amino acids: CASSKEGYEQYF. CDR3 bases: TGTGCCAGCAGCAAGGAGGGATACGAGCAGTACTTC.

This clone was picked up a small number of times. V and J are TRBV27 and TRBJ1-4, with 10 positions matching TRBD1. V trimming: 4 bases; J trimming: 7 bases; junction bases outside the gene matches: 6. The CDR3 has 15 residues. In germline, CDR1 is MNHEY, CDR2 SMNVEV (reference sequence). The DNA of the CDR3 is TGTGCCAGCAGTTCGGCCGGGACAGGGGCTGAAAAACTGTTTTTT. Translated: CASSSAGTGAEKLFF.

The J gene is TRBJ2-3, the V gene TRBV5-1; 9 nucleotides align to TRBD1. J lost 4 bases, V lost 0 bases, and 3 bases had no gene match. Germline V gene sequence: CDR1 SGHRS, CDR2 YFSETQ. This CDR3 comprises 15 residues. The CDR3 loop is CASSLGDRESDTQYF. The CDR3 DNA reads TGCGCCAGCAGCTTGGGGGACAGGGAATCAGATACGCAGTATTTT.

The CDR3 DNA sequence: TGTGCCAGTAGTATCCCGAGGCAGGGGACTAACTATGGCTACACCTTC. Translated, it gives CASSIPRQGTNYGYTF. The J gene is TRBJ1-2, the V gene TRBV19, with TRBD1 as a possible D gene (6 bases). The CDR3 spans 16 residues. V dropped 3 bases and J dropped 0 bases, with 14 bases sitting between them. Germline lookup yields CDR1 LNHDA and CDR2 SQIVND (reference sequence).

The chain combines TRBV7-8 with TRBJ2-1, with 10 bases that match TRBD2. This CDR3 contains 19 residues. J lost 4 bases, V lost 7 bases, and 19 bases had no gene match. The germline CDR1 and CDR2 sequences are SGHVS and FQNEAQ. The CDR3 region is CASTPRGLADGYFYNEQFF. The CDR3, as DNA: TGTGCCAGCACCCCCAGAGGACTAGCGGACGGCTATTTTTACAATGAGCAGTTCTTC.

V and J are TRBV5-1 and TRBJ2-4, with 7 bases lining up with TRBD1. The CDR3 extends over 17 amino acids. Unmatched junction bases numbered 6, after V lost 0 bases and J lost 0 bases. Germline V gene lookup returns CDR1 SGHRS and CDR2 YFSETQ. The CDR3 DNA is TGCGCCAGCAGCTTGGTGCAGGGGGAACTAGCCAAAAACATTCAGTACTTC. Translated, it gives CASSLVQGELAKNIQYF.

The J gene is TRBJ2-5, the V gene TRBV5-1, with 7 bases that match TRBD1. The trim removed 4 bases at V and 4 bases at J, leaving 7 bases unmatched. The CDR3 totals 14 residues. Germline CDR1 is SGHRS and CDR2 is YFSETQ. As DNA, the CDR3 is TGCGCCAGCAGCAGGGACAGAGGGTCAGAGACCCAGTACTTC. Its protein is CASSRDRGSETQYF.

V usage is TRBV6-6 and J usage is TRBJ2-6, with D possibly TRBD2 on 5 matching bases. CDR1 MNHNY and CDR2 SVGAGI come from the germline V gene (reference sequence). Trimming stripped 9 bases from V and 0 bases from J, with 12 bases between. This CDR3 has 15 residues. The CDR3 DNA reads TGTGCCAGTAGGCTGGAGGTCTCTGGGGCCAACGTCCTGACTTTC. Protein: CASRLEVSGANVLTF.

DNA for the CDR3: TGTGCCAGCTCACCTCGACAGGGGCCGGGCACCGGGGAGCTGTTTTTT. Protein sequence: CASSPRQGPGTGELFF. The chain employs TRBV18 and TRBJ2-2; 8 bases align to TRBD1. The germline V gene encodes CDR1 KGHSH and CDR2 LQKENI. V shed 3 bases and J 4 bases; nucleotides not matched to a gene: 7. This CDR3 has 16 amino acids.

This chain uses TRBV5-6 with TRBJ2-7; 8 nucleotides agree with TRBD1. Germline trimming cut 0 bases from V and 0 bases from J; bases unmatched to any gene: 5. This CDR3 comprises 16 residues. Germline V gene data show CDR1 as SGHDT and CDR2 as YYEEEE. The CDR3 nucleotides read TGTGCCAGCAGCTTGGAGGGACAGGTGAGCTCCTACGAGCAGTACTTC. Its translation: CASSLEGQVSSYEQYF.

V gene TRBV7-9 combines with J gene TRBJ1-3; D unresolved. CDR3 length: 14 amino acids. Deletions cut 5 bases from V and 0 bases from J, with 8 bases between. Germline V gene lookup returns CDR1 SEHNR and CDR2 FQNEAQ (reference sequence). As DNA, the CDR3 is TGTGCCAGCAGCCTATCGATCTCTGGAAACACCATATATTTT. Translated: CASSLSISGNTIYF.

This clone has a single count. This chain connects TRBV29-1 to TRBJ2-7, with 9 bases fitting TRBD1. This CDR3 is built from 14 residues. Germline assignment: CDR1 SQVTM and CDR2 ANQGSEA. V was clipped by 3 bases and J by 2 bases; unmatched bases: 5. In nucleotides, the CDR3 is TGCAGCGTTGATCCGGGACAGGGCACCTACGAGCAGTACTTC. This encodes CSVDPGQGTYEQYF.

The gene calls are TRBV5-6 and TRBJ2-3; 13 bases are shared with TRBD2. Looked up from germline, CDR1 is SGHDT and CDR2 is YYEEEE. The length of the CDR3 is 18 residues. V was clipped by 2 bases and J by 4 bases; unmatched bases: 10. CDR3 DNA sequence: TGTGCCAGCAGCTTTCCACTAGCGGGAGGGCCTTTGGCAGATACGCAGTATTTT. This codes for CASSFPLAGGPLADTQYF.

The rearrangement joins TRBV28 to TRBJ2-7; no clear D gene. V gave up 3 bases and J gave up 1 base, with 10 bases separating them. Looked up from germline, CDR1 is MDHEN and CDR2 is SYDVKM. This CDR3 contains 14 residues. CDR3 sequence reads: CASSLSGTSYEQYF. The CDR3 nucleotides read TGTGCCAGCAGTTTGTCAGGCACGTCCTACGAGCAGTACTTC. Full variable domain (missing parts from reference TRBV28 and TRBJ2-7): DVKVTQSSRYLVKRTGEKVFLECVQDMDHENMFWYRQDPGLGLRLIYFSYDVKMKEKGDIPEGYSVSREKKERFSLILESASTNQTSMYLCASSLSGTSYEQYFGPGTRLTVT.

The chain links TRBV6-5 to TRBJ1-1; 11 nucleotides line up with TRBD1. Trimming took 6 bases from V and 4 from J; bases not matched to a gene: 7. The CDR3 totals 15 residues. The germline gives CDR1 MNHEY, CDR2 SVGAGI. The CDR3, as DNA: TGTGCCAGCAGGCAAACCGGGACAGGGGGCACTGAAGCTTTCTTT. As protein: CASRQTGTGGTEAFF.

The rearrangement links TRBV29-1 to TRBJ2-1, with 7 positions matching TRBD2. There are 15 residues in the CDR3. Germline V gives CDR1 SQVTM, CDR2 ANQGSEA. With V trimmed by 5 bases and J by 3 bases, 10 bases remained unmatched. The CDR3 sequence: CSVLFLASGYNEQFF. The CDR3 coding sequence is TGCAGCGTTTTATTTTTGGCTAGCGGCTACAATGAGCAGTTCTTC.

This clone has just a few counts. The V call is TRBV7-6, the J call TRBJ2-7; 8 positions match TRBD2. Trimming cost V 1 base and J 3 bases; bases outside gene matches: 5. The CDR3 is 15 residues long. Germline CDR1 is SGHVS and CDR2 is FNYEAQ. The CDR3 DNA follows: TGTGCCAGCAGCTTAGGACACGGGACTAGCTACGAGCAGTACTTC. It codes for CASSLGHGTSYEQYF.

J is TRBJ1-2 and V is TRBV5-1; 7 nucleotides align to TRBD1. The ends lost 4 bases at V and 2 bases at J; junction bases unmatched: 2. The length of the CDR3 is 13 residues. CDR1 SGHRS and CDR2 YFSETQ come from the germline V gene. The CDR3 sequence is CASSGDRNYGYTF. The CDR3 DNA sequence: TGCGCCAGCAGCGGGGACAGAAACTATGGCTACACCTTC.

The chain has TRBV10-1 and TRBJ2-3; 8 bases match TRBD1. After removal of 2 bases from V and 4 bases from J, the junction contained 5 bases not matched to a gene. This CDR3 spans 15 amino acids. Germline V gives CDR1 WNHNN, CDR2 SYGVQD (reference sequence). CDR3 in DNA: TGCGCCAGCAGTGAGGTGTTGGACAGGGCAGATACGCAGTATTTT. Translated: CASSEVLDRADTQYF.

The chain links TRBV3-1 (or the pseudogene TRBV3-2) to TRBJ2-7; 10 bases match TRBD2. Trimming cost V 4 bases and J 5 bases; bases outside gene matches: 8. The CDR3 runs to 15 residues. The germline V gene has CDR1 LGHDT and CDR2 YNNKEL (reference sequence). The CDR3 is CASSPWSSGSDEQYF. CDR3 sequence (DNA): TGTGCCAGCAGCCCCTGGTCTAGCGGGAGCGACGAGCAGTACTTC.

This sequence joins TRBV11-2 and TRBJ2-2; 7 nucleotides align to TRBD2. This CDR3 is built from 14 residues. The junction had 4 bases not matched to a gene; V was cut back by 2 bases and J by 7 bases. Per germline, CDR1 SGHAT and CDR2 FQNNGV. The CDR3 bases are TGTGCCAGCAGCTTAAGCGGGGTCGGCGGGGAGCTGTTTTTT. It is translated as CASSLSGVGGELFF. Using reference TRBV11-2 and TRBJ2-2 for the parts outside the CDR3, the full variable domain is EAGVAQSPRYKIIEKRQSVAFWCNPISGHATLYWYQQILGQGPKLLIQFQNNGVVDDSQLPKDRFSAERLKGVDSTLKIQPAKLEDSAVYLCASSLSGVGGELFFGEGSRLTVL.

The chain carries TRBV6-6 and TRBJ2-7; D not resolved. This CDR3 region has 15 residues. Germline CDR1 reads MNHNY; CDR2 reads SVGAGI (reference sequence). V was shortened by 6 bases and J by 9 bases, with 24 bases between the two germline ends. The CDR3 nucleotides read TGTGCCAGCAGCCAACCCGACACCCCGAGTATAGGGCAGTACTTC. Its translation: CASSQPDTPSIGQYF.